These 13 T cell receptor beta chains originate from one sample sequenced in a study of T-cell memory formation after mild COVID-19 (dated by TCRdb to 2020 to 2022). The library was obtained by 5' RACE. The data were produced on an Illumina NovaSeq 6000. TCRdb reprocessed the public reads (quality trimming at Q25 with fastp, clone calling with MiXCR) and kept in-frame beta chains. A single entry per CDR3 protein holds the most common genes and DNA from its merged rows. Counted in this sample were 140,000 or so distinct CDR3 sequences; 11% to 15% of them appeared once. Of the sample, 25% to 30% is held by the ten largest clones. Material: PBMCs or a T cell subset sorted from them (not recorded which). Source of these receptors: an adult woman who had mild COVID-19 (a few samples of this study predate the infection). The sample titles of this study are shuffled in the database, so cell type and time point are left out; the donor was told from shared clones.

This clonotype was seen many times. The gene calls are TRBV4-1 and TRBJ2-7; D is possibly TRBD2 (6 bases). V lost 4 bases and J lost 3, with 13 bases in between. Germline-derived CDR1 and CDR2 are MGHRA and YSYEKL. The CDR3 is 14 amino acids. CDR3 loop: CASSPSPRGYEQYF. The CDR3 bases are TGCGCCAGCAGCCCCAGCCCGCGGGGCTACGAGCAGTACTTC.

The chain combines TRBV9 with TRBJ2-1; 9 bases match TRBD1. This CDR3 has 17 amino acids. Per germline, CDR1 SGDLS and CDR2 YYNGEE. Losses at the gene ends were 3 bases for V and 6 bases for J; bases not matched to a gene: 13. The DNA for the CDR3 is TGTGCCAGCAGCGCGAGGACAGGGGCGAAACTTATCAATGAGCAGTTCTTC. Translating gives CASSARTGAKLINEQFF.

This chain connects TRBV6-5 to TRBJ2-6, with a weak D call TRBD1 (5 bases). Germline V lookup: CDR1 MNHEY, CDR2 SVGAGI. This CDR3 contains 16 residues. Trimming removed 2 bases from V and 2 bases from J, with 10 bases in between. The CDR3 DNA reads TGTGCCAGCAGTTACCTGGGGCTAGCTGGGGCCAACGTCCTGACTTTC. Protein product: CASSYLGLAGANVLTF.

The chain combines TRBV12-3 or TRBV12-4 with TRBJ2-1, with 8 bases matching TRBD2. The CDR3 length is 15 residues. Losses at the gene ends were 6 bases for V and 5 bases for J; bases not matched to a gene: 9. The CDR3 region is CASRPGLGTHNEQFF. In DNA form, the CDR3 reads TGTGCCAGCAGACCGGGACTAGGAACTCACAATGAGCAGTTCTTC.

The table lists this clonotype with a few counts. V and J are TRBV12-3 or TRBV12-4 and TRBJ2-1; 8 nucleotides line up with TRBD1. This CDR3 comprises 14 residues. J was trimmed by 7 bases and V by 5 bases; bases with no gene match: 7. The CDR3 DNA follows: TGTGCCAGCAGTCGGACAGGGACGGAAAATGAGCAGTTCTTC. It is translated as CASSRTGTENEQFF.

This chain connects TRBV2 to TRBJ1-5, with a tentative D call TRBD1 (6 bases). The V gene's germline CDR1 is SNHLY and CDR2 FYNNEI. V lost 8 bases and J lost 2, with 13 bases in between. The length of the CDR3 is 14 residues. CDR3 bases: TGTGCCAGCGAGACAGGCTTTGGCAATCAGCCCCAGCATTTT. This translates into CASETGFGNQPQHF.

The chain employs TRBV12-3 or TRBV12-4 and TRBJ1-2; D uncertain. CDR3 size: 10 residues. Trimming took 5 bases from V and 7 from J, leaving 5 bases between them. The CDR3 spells CASSHGGYTF. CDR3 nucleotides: TGTGCCAGCAGTCACGGTGGCTACACCTTC.

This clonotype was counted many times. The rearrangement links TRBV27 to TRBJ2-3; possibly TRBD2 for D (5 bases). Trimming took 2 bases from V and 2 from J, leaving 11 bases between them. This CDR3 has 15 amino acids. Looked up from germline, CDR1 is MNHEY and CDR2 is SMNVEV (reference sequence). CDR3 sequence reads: CASSLDGLVTDTQYF. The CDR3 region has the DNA TGTGCCAGCAGTTTAGATGGACTCGTCACAGATACGCAGTATTTT.

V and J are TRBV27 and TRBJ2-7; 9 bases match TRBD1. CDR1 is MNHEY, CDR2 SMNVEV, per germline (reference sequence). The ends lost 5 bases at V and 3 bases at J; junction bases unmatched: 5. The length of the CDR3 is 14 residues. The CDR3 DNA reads TGTGCCAGCAGTCACCGGGACAGGGACTACGAGCAGTACTTC. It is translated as CASSHRDRDYEQYF.

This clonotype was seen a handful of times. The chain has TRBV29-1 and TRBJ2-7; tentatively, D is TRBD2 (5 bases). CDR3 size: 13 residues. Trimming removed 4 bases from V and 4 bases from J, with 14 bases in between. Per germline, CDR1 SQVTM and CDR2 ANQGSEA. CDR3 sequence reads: CSVVSGYGYEQYF. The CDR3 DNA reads TGCAGCGTTGTTTCGGGGTATGGGTACGAGCAGTACTTC.

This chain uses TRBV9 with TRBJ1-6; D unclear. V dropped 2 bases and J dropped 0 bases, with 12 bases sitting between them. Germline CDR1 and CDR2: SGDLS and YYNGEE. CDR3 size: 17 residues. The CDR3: CASSVLDESSYNSPLHF. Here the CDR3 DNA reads TGTGCCAGCAGCGTCCTGGACGAAAGCTCCTATAATTCACCCCTCCACTTT.

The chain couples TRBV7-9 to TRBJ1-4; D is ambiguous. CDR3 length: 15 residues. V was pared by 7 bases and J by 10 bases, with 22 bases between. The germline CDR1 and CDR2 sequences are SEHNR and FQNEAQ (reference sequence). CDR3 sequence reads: CASTSQTTPTGKLFF. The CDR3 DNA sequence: TGTGCCAGCACCTCTCAAACGACCCCGACGGGAAAACTGTTTTTT.

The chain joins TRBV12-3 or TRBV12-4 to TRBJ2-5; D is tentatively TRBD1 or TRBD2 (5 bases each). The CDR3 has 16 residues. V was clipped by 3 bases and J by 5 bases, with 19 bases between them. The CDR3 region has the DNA TGTGCCAGCAGTTTTACCGGGACCACCCTTCGGGAGACCCAGTACTTC. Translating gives CASSFTGTTLRETQYF.